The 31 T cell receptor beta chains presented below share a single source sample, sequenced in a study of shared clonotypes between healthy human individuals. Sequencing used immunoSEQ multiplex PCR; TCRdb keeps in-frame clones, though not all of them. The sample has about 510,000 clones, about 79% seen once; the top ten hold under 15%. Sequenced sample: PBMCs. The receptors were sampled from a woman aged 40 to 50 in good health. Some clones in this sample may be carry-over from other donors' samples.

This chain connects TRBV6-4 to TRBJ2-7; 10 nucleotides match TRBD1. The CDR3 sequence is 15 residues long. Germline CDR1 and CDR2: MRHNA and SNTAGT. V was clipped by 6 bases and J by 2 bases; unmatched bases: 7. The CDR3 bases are TGTGCCAGCAGAGACAGGGGGCTCAATCCCTACGAGCAGTACTTC. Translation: CASRDRGLNPYEQYF.

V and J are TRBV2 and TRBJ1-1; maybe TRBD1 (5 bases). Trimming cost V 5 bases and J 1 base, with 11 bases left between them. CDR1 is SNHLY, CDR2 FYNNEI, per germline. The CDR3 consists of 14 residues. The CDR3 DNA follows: TGTGCCAGCAGTATGACAGTGGGGAACACTGAAGCTTTCTTT. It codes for CASSMTVGNTEAFF.

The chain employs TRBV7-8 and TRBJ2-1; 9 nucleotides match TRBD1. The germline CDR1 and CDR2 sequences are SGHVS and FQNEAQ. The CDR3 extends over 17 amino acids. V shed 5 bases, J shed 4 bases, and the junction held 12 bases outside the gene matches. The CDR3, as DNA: TGTGCCAGCAGCAAGGACAGGGGAGAAGTAGGATACAATGAGCAGTTCTTC. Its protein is CASSKDRGEVGYNEQFF.

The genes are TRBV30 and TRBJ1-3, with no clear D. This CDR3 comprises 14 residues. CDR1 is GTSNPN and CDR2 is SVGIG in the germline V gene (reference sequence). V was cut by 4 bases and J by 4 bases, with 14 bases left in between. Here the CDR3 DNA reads TGTGCCTGGAACCCCCGGGGATCGGGAAACACCATATATTTT. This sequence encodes CAWNPRGSGNTIYF. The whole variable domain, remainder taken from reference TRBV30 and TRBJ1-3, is SQTIHQWPATLVQPVGSPLSLECTVEGTSNPNLYWYRQAAGRGLQLLFYSVGIGQISSEVPQNLSASRPQDRQFILSSKKLLLSDSGFYLCAWNPRGSGNTIYFGEGSWLTVV.

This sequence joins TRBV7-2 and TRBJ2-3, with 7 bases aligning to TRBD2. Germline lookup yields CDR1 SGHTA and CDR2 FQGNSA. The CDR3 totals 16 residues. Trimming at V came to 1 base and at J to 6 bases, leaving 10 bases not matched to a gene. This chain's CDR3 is CASSLGGLVSADTQYF. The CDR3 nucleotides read TGTGCCAGCAGCTTAGGTGGACTAGTTTCGGCGGATACGCAGTATTTT.

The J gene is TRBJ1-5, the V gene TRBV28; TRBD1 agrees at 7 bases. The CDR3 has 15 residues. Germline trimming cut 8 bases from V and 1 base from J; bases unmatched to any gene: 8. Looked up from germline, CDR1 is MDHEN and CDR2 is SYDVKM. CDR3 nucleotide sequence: TGTGCCAGCCTTACAGGGGAACTAAGCAATCAGCCCCAGCATTTT. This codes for CASLTGELSNQPQHF.

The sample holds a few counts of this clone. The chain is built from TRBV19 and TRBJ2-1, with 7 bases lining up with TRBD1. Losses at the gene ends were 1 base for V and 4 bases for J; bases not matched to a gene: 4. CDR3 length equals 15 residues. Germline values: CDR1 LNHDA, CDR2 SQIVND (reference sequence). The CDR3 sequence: CASSIAGQQYNEQFF. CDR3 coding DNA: TGTGCCAGTAGTATAGCGGGACAGCAATACAATGAGCAGTTCTTC. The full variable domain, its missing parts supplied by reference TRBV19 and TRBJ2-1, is DGGITQSPKYLFRKEGQNVTLSCEQNLNHDAMYWYRQDPGQGLRLIYYSQIVNDFQKGDIAEGYSVSREKKESFPLTVTSAQKNPTAFYLCASSIAGQQYNEQFFGPGTRLTVL.

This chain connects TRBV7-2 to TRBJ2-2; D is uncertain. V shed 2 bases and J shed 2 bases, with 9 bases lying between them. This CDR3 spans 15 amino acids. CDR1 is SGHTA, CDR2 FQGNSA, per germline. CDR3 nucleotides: TGTGCCAGCAGCTTACGGCCAGATAACACCGGGGAGCTGTTTTTT. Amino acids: CASSLRPDNTGELFF.

In DNA form, the CDR3 reads TGTGCCACCAGCAGAGCCCGGGACAGCCCTAACTATGGCTACACCTTC. Its protein is CATSRARDSPNYGYTF. The chain combines TRBV15 with TRBJ1-2; 7 nucleotides line up with TRBD1. The CDR3 has 16 amino acids. Germline lookup yields CDR1 LNHNV and CDR2 YYDKDF (reference sequence). The trim removed 1 base at V and 0 bases at J, leaving 5 bases unmatched.

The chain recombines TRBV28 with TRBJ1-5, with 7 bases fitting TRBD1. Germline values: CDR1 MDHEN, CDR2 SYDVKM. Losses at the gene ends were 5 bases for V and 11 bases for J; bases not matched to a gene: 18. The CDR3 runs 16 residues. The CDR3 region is CASSRLAGTDPWAQHF. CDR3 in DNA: TGTGCCAGCAGTCGACTCGCCGGGACAGATCCCTGGGCCCAGCATTTT.

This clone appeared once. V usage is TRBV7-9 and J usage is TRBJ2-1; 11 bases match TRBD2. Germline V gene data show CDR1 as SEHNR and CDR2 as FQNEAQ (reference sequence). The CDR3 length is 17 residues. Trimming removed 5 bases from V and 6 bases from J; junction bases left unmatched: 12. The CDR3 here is CASSKGIAGGQVNEQFF. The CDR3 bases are TGTGCCAGCAGCAAAGGGATAGCGGGAGGGCAGGTCAATGAGCAGTTCTTC.

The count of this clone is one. DNA of the CDR3: TGTGCCAGCAGTGAAGCGGCAGGGGGCTCCTACAATGAGCAGTTCTTC. It translates to CASSEAAGGSYNEQFF. V gene TRBV6-1 combines with J gene TRBJ2-1; TRBD1 aligns across 7 bases. CDR1 MNHNS and CDR2 SASEGT come from the germline V gene. After removal of 0 bases from V and 0 bases from J, the junction contained 2 bases not matched to a gene. The CDR3 has 16 amino acids.

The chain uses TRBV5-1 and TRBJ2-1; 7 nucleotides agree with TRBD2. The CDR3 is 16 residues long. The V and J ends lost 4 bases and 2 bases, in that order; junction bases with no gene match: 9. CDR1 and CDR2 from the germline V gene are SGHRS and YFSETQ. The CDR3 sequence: CASSLDSSGTYNEQFF. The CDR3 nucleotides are TGCGCCAGCAGCCTCGACTCTAGCGGTACCTACAATGAGCAGTTCTTC.

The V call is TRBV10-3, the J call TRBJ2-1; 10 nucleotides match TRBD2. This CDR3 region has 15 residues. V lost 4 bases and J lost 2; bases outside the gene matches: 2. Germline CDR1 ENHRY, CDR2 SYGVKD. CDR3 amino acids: CAISGTSGTYNEQFF. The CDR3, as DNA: TGTGCCATCAGTGGGACTAGCGGTACCTACAATGAGCAGTTCTTC.

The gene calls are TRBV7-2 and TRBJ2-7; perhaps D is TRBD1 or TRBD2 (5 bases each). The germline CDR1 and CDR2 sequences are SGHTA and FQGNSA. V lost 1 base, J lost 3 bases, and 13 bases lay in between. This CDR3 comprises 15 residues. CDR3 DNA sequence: TGTGCCAGCAGCTTAGGAACCGGGACCATCTACGAGCAGTACTTC. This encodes CASSLGTGTIYEQYF.

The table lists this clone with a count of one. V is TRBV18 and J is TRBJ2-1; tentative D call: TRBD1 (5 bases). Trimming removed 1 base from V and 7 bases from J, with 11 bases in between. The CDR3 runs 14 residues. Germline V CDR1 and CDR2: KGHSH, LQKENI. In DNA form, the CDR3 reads TGTGCCAGCTCACCACAGGGGATGGGGAATGAGCAGTTCTTC. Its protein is CASSPQGMGNEQFF.

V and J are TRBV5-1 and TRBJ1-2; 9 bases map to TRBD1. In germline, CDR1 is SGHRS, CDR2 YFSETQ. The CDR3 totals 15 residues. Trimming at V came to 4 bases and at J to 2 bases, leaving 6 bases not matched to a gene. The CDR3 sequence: CASSPGTGRNYGYTF. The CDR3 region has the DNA TGCGCCAGCAGCCCTGGGACAGGGAGAAACTATGGCTACACCTTC.

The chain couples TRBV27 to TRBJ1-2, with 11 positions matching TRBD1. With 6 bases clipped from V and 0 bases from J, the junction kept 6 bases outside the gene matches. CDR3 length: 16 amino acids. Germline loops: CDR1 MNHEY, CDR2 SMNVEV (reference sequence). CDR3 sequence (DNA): TGTGCCAGCAGCCCGGACAGGGGGCACACTAACTATGGCTACACCTTC. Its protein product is CASSPDRGHTNYGYTF.

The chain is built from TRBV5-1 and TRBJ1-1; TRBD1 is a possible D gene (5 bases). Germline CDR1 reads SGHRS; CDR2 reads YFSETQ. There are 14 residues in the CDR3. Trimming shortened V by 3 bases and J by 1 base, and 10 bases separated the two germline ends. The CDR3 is CASSYPGRNTEAFF. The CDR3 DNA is TGCGCCAGCAGCTACCCAGGGAGGAACACTGAAGCTTTCTTT.

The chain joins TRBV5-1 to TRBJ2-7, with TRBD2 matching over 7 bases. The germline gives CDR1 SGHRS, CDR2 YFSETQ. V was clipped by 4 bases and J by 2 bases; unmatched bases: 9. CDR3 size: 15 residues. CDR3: CASSTSGTTTYEQYF. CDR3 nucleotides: TGCGCCAGCAGCACCTCCGGGACTACTACCTACGAGCAGTACTTC.

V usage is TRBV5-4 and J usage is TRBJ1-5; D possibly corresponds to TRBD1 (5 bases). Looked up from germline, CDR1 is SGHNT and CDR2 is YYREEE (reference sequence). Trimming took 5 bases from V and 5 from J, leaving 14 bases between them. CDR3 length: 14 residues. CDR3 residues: CASSRDGGYQPQHF. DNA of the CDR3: TGTGCCAGCAGTCGCGATGGGGGTTATCAGCCCCAGCATTTT.

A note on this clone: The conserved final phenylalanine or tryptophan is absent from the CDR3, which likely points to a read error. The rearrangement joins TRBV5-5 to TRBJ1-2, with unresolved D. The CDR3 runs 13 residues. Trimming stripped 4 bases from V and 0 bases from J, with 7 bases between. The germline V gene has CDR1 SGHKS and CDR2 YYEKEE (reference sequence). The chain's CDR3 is CASSPQPNYGYTL. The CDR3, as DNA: TGTGCCAGCAGCCCCCAGCCTAACTATGGCTACACCTTA.

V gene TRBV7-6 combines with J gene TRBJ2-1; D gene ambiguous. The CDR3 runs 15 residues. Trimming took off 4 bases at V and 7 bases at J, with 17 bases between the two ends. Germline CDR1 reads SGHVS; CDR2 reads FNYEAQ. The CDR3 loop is CASSWGRPTGNEQFF. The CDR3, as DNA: TGTGCCAGCAGCTGGGGTAGGCCCACCGGGAATGAGCAGTTCTTC.

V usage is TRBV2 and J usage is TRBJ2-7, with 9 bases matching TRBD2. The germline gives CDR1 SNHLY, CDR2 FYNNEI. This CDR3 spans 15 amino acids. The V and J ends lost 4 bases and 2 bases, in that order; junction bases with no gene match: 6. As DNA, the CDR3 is TGTGCCAGCAGTGTTTTGGCTAGCGGGGCCTACGAGCAGTACTTC. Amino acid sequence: CASSVLASGAYEQYF.

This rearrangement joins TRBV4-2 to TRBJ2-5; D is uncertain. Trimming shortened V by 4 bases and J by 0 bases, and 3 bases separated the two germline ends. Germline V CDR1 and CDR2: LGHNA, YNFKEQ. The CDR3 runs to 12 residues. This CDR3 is CASSPNQETQYF. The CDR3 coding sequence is TGTGCCAGCAGCCCCAACCAAGAGACCCAGTACTTC.

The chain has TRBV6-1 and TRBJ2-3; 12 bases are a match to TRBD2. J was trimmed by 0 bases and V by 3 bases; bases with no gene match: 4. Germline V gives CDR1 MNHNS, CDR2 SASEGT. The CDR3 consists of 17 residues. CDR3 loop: CASSEDGLAGSTDTQYF. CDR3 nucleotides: TGTGCCAGCAGTGAGGACGGACTAGCGGGGAGCACAGATACGCAGTATTTT.

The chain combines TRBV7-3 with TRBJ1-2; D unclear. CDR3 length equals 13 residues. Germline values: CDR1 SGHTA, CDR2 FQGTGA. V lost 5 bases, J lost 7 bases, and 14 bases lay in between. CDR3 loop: CASSKDGLGGYTF. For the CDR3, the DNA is TGTGCCAGCAGCAAAGATGGCCTGGGTGGCTACACCTTC.

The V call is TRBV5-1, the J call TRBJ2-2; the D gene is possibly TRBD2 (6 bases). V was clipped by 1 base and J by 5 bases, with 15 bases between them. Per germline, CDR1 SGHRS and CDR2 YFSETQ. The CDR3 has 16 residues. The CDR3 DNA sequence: TGCGCCAGCAGCTTGTCCGGGGGTGGTGAAACCGGGGAGCTGTTTTTT. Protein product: CASSLSGGGETGELFF.

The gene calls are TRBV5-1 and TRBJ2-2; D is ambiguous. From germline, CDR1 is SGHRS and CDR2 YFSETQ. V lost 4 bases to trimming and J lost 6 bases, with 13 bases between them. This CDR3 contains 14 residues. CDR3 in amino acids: CASSAGWAAGELFF. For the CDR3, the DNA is TGCGCCAGCAGCGCCGGGTGGGCGGCCGGGGAGCTGTTTTTT.

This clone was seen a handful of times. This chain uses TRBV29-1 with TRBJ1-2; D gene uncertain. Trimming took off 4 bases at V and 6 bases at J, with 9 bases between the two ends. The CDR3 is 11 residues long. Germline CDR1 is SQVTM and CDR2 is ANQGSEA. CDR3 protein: CSVGTTNGYTF. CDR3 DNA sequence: TGCAGCGTTGGGACGACGAATGGCTACACCTTC.

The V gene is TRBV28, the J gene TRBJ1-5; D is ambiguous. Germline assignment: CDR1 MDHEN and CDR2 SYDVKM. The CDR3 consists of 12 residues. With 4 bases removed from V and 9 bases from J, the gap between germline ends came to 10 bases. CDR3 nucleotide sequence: TGTGCCAGCAGTTACCCCCCTGGGCCCCAGCATTTT. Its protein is CASSYPPGPQHF.